This TCR beta chain was observed in a study of T cells in Graves' hyperthyroidism and ophthalmopathy. The V end was cut by 5 bases, the J end by 2 bases, with 8 bases between. Germline CDR1 is LNHNV and CDR2 is YYDKDF (reference sequence). The CDR3 runs to 13 residues. RNA transcripts gave rise to amplified TCR beta CDR3 regions. HTBI primers were used for first-round RT-PCR of the TCR CDR3. TCRdb redid the calling of the multiplex PCR reads with MiXCR, one entry per CDR3 protein. The data hold around 280,000 distinct CDR3 sequences, with about an eighth observed a single time. At least ten counts were recorded for this clonotype.

This TCR came from a woman between 25 and 40 years old with Graves' hyperthyroidism that later progressed to Graves' ophthalmopathy. The sample consisted of blood. V is TRBV15 and J is TRBJ2-3; D gene unclear. The CDR3 here is CATSEQFTDTQYF. The CDR3 DNA reads TGTGCCACCAGCGAACAGTTCACAGATACGCAGTATTTT.